Listed here is a single T cell receptor beta chain. Clones were read by immunoSEQ multiplex PCR, and TCRdb kept only the in-frame ones, dropping some. The repertoire holds hundreds of thousands of clones, with roughly 89% as singletons. The data derive from a study of blood T cell repertoires in COVID-19. Sequenced input: PBMCs or T cells enriched from blood (not recorded which). The sequence derives from a woman between 50 and 59 years old who had been exposed to COVID-19.

CDR3 amino acids: CASSLTSLAKNIQYF. The CDR3, as DNA: TGTGCCAGCAGCTTGACATCACTAGCCAAAAACATTCAGTACTTC. The V and J genes are TRBV7-9 and TRBJ2-4; no reliable D call. Trimming removed 3 bases at V and 0 bases at J, with 9 bases between. Germline V CDR1 and CDR2: SEHNR, FQNEAQ (reference sequence). CDR3 size: 15 residues.